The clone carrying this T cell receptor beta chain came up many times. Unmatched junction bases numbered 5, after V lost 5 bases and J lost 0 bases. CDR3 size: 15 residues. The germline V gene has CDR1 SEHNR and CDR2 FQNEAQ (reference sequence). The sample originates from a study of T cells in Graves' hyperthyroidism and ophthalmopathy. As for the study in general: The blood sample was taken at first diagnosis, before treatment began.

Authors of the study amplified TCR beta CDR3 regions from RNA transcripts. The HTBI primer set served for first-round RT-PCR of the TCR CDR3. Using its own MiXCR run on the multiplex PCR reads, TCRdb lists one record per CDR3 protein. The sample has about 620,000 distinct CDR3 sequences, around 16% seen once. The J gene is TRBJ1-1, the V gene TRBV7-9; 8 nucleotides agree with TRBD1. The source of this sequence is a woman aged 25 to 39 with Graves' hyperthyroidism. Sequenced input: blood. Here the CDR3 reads CASSPTGGMNTEAFF. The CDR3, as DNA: TGTGCCAGCAGCCCAACAGGGGGTATGAACACTGAAGCTTTCTTT.